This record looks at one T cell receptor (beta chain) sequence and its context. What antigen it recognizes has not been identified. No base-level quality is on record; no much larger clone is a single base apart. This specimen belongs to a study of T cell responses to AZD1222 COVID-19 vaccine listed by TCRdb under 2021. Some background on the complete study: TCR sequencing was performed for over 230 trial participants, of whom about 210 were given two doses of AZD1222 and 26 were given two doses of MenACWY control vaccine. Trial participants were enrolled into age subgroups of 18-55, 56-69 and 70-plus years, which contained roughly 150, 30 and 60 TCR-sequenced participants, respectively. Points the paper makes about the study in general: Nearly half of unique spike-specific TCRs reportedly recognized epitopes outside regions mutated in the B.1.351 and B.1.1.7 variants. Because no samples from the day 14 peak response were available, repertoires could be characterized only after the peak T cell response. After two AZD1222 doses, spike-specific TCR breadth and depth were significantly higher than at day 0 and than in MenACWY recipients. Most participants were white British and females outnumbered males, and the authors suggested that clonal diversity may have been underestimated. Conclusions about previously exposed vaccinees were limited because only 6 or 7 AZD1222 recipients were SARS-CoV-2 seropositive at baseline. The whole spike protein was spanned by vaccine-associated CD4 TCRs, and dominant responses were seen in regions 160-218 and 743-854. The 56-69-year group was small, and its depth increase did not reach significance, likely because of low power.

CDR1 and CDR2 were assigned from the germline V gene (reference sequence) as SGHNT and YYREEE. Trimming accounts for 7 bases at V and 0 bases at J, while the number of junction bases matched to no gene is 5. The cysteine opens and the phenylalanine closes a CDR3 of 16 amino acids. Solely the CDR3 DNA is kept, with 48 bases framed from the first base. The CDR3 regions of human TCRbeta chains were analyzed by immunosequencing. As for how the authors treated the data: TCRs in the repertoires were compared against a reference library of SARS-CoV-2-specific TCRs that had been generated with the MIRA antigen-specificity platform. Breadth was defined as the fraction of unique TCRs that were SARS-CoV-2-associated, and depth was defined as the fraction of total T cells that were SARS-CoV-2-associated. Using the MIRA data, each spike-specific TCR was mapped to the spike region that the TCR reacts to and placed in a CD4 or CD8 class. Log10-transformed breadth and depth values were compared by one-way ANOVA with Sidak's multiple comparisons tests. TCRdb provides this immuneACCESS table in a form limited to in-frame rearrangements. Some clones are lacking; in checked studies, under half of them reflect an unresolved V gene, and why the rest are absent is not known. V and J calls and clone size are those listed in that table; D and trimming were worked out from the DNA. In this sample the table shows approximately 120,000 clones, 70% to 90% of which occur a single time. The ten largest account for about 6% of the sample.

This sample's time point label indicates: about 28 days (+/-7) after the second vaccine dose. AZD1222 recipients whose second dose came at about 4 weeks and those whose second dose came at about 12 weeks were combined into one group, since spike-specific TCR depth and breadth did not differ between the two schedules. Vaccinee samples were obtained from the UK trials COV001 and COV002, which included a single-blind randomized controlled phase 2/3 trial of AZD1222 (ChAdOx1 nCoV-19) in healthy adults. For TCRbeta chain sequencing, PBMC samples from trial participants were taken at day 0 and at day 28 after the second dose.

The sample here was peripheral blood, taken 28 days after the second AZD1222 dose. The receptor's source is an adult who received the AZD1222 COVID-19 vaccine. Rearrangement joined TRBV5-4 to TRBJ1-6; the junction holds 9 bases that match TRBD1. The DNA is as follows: TGTGCCAGCGGGGACAGGGCCAGCTCCTATAATTCACCCCTCCACTTT. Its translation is CASGDRASSYNSPLHF.